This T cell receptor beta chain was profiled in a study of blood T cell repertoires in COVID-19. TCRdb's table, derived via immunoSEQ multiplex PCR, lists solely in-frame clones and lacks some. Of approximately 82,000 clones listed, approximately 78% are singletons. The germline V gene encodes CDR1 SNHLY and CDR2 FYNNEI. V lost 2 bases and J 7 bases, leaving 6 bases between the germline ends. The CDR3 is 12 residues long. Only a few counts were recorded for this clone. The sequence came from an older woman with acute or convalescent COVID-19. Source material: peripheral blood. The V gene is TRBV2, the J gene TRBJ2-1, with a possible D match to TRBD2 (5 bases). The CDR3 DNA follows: TGTGCCAGCAGTGAAACTAGGAATGAGCAGTTCTTC. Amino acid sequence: CASSETRNEQFF.